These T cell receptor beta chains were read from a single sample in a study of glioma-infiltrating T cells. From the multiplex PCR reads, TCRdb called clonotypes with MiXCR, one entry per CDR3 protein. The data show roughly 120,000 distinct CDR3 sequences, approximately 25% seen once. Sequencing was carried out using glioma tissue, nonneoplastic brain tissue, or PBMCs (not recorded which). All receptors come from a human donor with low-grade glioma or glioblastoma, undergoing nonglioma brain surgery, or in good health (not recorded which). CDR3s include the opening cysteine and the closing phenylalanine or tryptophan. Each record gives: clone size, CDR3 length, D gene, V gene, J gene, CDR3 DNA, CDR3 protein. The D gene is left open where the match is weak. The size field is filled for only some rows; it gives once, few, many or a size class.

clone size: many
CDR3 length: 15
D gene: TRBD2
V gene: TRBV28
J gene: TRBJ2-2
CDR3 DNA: TGTGCCAGCAGTCGCGGGGGGCAGTACACCGGGGAGCTGTTTTTT
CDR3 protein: CASSRGGQYTGELFF

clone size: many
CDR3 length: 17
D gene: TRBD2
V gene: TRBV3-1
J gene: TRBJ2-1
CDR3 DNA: TGTGCCAGCAGCCAAGATGGGGGACTAGCGGGAAGCGATGAGCAGTTCTTC
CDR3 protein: CASSQDGGLAGSDEQFF

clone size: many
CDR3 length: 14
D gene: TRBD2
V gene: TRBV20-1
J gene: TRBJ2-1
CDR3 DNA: TGCAGTGCTAGTCGGGGGGTAGACGGGAATGAGCAGTTCTTC
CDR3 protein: CSASRGVDGNEQFF

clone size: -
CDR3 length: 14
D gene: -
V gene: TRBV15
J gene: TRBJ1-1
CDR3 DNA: TGTGCCACCAGAAGAGATCGGATGGCGACTGAAACTTTCTTT
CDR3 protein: CATRRDRMATETFF

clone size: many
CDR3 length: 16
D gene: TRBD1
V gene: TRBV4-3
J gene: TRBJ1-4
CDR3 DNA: TGCGCCAGCAGCCAAGTAGGACAGGGAGGACGGGAAAAACTGTTTTTT
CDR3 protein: CASSQVGQGGREKLFF

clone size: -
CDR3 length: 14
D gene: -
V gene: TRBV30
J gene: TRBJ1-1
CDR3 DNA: TGTGCCTGCATAACGGGGGGGGGGGACACTGAAGCTTTCTTT
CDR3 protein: CACITGGGDTEAFF

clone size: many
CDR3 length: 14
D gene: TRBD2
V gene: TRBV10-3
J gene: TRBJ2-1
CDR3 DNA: TGTGCCATCAAGCCGGGACTAGCGGGAGGTGAGCAGTTCTTC
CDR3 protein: CAIKPGLAGGEQFF

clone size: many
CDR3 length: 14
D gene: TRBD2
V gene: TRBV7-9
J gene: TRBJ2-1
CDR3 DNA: TGTGCCAGCAGCGAGGGACTAGCGGACAATGAGCAGTTCTTC
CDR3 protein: CASSEGLADNEQFF

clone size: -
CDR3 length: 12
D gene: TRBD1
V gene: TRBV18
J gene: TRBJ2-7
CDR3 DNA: TGTGCCAGCTCCCAGGGGGCGGACGAGCAGTACTTC
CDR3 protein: CASSQGADEQYF

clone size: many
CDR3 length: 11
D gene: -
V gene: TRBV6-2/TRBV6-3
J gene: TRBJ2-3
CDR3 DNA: TGTGCCAGCAGTTACATGGGTACGCAGTATTTT
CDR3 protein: CASSYMGTQYF

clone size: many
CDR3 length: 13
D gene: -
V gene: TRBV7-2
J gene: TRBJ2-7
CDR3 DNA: TGTGCCAGCAGCTTAGAGGTTGGGTACGAGCAGTACTTC
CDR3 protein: CASSLEVGYEQYF

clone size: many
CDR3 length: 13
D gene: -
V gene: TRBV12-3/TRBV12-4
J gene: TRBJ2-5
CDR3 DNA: TGTGCCAGCAGCCTACAACTTGAAGAGACCCAGTACTTC
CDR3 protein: CASSLQLEETQYF

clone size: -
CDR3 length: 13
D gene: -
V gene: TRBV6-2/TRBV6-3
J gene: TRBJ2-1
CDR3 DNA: TGTGCCATCAAACTAGGGTTATACAATGAGCAGTTCTTC
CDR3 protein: CAIKLGLYNEQFF

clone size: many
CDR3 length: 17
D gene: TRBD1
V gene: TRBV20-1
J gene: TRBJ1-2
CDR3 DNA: TGCAGTGCTAGAGATCTTACCCGGGACAGGGGTCTCGGTGGCTACACCTTC
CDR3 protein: CSARDLTRDRGLGGYTF

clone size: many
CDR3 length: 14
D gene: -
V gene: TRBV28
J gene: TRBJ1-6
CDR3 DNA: TGTGCCAGCAGGCGGGACTGGGAGAATTCACCCCTCCACTTT
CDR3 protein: CASRRDWENSPLHF

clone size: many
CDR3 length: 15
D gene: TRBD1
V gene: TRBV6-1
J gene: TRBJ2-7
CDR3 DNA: TGTGCCAGCAGGGGGACCGGGACAGGGGACTACGAGCAGTACTTC
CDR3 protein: CASRGTGTGDYEQYF

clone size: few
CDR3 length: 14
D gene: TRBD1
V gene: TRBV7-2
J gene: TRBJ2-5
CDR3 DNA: TGTGCCAGCGGCTTTGGCAGGAACAGGGGGGACCAGTACTTC
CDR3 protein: CASGFGRNRGDQYF

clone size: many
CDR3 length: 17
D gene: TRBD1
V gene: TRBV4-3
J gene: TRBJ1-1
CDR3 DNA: TGCGCCAGCAGCCAAGATAGGCCGACAGGGGGGAACACTGAAGCTTTCTTT
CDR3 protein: CASSQDRPTGGNTEAFF

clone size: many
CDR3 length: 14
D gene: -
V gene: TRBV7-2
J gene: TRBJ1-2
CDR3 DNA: TGTGCCAGCAGCTTAATGAGCACTGACTATGGCTACACCTTC
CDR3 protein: CASSLMSTDYGYTF

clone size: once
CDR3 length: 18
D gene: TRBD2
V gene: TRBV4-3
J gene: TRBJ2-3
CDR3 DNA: TGCGCCAGCAGCCGAGGATTCCCCTGGGGGACTAGAGGGAATACGCAGTATTTT
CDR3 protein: CASSRGFPWGTRGNTQYF

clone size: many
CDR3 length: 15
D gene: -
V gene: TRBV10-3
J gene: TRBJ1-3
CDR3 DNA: TGTGCCATCAGGGAAAGAGAAAAGTCTGGAAACACCATATATTTT
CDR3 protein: CAIREREKSGNTIYF

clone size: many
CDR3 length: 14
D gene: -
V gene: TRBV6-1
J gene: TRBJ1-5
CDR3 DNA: TGTGCCAGCAGTTCTGGACTGGCAGATCAGCCCCAGCATTTT
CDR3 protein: CASSSGLADQPQHF

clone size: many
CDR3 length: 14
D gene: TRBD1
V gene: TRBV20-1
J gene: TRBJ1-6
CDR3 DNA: TGCAGTGCTACTCCTGACAGGGAGAGTTCACCCCTCCACTTT
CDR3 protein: CSATPDRESSPLHF

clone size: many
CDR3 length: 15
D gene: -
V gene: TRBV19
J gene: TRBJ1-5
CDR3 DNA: TGTGCCAGTAGGGAGGGAGTGCTCAGGAATCAGCCCCAGCATTTT
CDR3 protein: CASREGVLRNQPQHF

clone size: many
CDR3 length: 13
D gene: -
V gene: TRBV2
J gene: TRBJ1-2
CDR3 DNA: TGTGCCAGCAGTGGGAGATTGGGCGATGGCTACACCTTC
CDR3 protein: CASSGRLGDGYTF

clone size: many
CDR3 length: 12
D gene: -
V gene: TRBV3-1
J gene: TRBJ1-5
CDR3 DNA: TGTGCCAGCAGCCAACATAAAGGGCCCCAGCATTTT
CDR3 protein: CASSQHKGPQHF

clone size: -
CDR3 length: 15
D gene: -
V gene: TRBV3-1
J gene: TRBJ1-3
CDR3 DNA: TGTGCCAGCAGCCAAGGGGGGGGATATGGAAACACCATATATTTT
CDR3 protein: CASSQGGGYGNTIYF